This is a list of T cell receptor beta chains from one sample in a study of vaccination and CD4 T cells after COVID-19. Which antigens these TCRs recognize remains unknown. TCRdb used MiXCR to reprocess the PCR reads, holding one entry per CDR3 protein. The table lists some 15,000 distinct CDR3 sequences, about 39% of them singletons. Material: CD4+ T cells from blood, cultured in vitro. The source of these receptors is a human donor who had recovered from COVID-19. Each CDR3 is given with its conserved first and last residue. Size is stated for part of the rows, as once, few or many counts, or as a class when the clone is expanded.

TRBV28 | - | CASSPQGSNYGYTF
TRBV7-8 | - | CASSPLRGINQPQHF
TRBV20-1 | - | CSARPLNLEKLFF
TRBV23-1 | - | CASSQGRGQEVSSYEQYF
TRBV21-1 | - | CASSRRQGASYEQYF
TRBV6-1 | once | CASQDGLDAGGRQYF
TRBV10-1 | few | CASSESELADSTDTQYF
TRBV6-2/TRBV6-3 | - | CASSNPLVGHTEAFF
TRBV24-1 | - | CATSENIAGGYNEQFF
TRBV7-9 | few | CASSSKSSLIIYQPQHF
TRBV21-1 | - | CASTASGNSYNEQFF
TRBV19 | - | CAIGQGEVSQPQHF